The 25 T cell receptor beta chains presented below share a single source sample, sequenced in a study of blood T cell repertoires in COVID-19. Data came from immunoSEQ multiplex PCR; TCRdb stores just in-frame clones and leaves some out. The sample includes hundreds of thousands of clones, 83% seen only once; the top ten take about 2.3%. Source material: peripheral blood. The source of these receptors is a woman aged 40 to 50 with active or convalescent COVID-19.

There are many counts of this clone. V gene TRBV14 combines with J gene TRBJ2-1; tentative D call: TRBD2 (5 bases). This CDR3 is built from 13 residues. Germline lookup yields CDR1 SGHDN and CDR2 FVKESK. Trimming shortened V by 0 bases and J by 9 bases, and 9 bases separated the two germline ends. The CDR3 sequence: CASSQDLGSEQFF. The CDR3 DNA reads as TGTGCCAGCAGCCAAGATTTAGGGAGTGAGCAGTTCTTC. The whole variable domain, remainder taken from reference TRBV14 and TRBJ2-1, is EAGVTQFPSHSVIEKGQTVTLRCDPISGHDNLYWYRRVMGKEIKFLLHFVKESKQDESGMPNNRFLAERTGGTYSTLKVQPAELEDSGVYFCASSQDLGSEQFFGPGTRLTVL.

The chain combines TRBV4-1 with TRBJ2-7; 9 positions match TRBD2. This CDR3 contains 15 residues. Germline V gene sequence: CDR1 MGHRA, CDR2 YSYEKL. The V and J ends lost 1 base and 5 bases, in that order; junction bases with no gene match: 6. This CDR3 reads CASSQVDSGSHEQYF. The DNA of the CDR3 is TGCGCCAGCAGCCAAGTTGATAGCGGGAGCCACGAGCAGTACTTC.

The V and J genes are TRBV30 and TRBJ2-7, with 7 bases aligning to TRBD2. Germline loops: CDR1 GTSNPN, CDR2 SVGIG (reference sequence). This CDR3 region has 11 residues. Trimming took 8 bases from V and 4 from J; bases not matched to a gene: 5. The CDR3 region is CAHGRGYEQYF. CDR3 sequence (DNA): TGTGCCCACGGGCGGGGGTACGAGCAGTACTTC.

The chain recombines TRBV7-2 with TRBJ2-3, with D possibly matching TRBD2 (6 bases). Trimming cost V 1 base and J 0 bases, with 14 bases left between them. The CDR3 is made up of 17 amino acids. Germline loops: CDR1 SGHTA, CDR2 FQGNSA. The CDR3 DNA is TGTGCCAGCAGCTTAGTTTCGGGGGAACCTAGCACAGATACGCAGTATTTT. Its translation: CASSLVSGEPSTDTQYF.

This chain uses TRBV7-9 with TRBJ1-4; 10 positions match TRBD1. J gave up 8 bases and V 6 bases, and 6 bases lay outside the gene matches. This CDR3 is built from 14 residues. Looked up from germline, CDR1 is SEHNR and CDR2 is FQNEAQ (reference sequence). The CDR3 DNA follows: TGTGCCAGCAGTAACCCGGGACAGGGGGAAAAACTGTTTTTT. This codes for CASSNPGQGEKLFF. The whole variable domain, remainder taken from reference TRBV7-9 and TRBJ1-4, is DTGVSQNPRHKITKRGQNVTFRCDPISEHNRLYWYRQTLGQGPEFLTYFQNEAQLEKSRLLSDRFSAERPKGSFSTLEIQRTEQGDSAMYLCASSNPGQGEKLFFGSGTQLSVL.

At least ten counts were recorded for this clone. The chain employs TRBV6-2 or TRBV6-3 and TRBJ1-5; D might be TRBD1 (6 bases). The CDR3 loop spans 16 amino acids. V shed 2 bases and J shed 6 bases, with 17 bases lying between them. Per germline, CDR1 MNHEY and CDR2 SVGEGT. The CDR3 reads CASSYRLGRGSQPQHF. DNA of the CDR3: TGTGCCAGCAGTTACCGACTGGGCAGGGGTAGTCAGCCCCAGCATTTT.

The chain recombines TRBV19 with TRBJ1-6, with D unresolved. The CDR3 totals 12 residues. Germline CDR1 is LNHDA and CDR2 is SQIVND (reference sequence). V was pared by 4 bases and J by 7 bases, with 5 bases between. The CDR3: CASSKENSPLHF. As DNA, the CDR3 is TGTGCCAGTAGTAAGGAGAATTCACCCCTCCACTTT.

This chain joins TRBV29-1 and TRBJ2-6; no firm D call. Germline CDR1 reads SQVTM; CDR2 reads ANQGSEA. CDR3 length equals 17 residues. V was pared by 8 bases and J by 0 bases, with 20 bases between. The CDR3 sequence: CSTLAPKTSSGANVLTF. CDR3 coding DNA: TGCAGCACCTTAGCACCTAAAACAAGCTCTGGGGCCAACGTCCTGACTTTC.

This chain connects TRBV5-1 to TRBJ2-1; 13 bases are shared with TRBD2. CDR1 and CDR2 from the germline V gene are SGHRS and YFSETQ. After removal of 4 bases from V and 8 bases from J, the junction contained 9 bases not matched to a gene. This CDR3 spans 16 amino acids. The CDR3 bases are TGCGCCAGCAGCCTGGCCGGGACTAGCGGGAAAGATGAGCAGTTCTTC. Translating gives CASSLAGTSGKDEQFF.

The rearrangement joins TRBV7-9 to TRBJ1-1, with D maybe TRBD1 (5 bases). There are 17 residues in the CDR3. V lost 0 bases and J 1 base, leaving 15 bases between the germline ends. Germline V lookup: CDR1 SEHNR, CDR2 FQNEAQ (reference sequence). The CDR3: CASSLAWERRGNTEAFF. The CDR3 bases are TGTGCCAGCAGCTTAGCTTGGGAAAGGAGGGGGAACACTGAAGCTTTCTTT.

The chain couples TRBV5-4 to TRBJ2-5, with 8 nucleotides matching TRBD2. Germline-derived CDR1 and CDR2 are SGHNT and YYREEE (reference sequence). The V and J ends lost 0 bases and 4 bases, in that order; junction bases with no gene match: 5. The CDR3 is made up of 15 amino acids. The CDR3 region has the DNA TGTGCCAGCAGCTTGGAGGGGACTAGAGGAGAGACCCAGTACTTC. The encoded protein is CASSLEGTRGETQYF.

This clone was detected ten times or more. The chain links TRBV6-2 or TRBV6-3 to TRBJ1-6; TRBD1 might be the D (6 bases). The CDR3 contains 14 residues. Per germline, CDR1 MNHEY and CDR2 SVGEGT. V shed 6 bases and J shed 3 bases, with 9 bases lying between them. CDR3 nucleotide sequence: TGTGCCAGCAGCAAACAGGGCTATAATTCACCCCTCCACTTT. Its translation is CASSKQGYNSPLHF.

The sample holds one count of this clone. CDR3 bases: TGTGCCAGCAGTCCCCGGGGGCGGGGGGAGCAGTACTTC. This sequence encodes CASSPRGRGEQYF. The chain is built from TRBV12-3 or TRBV12-4 and TRBJ2-7; possibly TRBD2 for D (7 bases). The CDR3 extends over 13 amino acids. V was clipped by 5 bases and J by 7 bases, with 15 bases between them.

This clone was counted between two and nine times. CDR3 region: CASSLGGLGSYEQYF. In nucleotides, the CDR3 is TGTGCCAGCAGCTTGGGAGGGTTGGGGAGCTACGAGCAGTACTTC. This chain connects TRBV5-4 to TRBJ2-7; D perhaps matches TRBD2 (5 bases). Germline V gives CDR1 SGHNT, CDR2 YYREEE (reference sequence). This CDR3 contains 15 residues. V lost 0 bases and J lost 3, with 13 bases in between.

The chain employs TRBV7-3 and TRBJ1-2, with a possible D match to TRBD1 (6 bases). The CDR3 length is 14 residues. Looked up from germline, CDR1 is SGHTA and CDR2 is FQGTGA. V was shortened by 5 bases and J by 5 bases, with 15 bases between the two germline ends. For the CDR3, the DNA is TGTGCCAGCAGCCGGCCAGGGGTAGGGTATGGCTACACCTTC. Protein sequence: CASSRPGVGYGYTF.

The CDR3, as DNA: TGTGCCAGCAGCTTAGTTCGACTAGCGGGAGTCAATGAGCAGTTCTTC. It is translated as CASSLVRLAGVNEQFF. This rearrangement joins TRBV7-8 to TRBJ2-1; 12 bases map to TRBD2. Germline CDR1 and CDR2: SGHVS and FQNEAQ. The CDR3 contains 16 residues. V lost 1 base to trimming and J lost 6 bases; unmatched junction nucleotides: 4.

The CDR3 spells CASSLELAAYNEQFF. For the CDR3, the DNA is TGTGCCAGCAGCTTAGAACTAGCGGCGTACAATGAGCAGTTCTTC. The chain employs TRBV7-2 and TRBJ2-1; 8 positions agree with TRBD2. Germline values: CDR1 SGHTA, CDR2 FQGNSA. There are 15 residues in the CDR3. The trim removed 1 base at V and 4 bases at J, leaving 3 bases unmatched.

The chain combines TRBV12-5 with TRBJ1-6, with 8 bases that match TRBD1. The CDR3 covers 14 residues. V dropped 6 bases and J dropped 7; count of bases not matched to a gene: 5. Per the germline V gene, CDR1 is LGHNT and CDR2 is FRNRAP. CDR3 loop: CASGRTGINSPLHF. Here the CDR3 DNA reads TGTGCTAGTGGCAGGACAGGGATAAATTCACCCCTCCACTTT. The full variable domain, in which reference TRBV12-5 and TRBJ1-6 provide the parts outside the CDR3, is DARVTQTPRHKVTEMGQEVTMRCQPILGHNTVFWYRQTMMQGLELLAYFRNRAPLDDSGMPKDRFSAEMPDATLATLKIQPSEPRDSAVYFCASGRTGINSPLHFGNGTRLTVT.

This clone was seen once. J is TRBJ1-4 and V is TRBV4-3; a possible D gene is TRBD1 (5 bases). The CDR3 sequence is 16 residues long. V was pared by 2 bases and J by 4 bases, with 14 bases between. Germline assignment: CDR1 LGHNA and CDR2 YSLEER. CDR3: CASSQNTPGGNEKLFF. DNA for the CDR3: TGCGCCAGCAGCCAAAATACGCCGGGGGGTAATGAAAAACTGTTTTTT.

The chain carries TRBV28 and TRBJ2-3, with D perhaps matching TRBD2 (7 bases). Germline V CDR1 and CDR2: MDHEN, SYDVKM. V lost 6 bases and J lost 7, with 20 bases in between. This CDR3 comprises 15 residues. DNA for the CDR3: TGTGCCAGCAGCCCATTCTGGGGGGGGGCTAATACGCAGTATTTT. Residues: CASSPFWGGANTQYF.

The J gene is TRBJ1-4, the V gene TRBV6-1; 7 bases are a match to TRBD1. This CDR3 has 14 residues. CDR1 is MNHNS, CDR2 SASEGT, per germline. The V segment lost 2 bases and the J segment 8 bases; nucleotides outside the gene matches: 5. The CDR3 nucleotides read TGTGCCAGCAGTGAAACAGGGGTGGGAGAAAAACTGTTTTTT. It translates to CASSETGVGEKLFF.

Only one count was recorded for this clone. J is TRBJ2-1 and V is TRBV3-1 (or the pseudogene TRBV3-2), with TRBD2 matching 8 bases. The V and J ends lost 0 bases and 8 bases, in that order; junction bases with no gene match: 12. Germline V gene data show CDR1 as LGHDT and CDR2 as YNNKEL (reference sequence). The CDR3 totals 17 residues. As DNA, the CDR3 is TGTGCCAGCAGCCAAGATTTAGCGGGGAACGGCCGCGATGAGCAGTTCTTC. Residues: CASSQDLAGNGRDEQFF.

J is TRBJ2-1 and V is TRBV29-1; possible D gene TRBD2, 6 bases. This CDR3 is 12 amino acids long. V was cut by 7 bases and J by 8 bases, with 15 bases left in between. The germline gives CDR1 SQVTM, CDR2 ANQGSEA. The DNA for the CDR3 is TGCAGCGCGCCCGGAGGGCCTCATGAGCAGTTCTTC. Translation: CSAPGGPHEQFF.

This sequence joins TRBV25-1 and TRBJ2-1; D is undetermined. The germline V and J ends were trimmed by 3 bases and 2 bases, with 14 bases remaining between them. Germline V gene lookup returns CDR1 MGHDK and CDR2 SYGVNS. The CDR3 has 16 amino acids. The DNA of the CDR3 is TGTGCCAGCAGTGAGCCCTCAACTGTAACCTACAATGAGCAGTTCTTC. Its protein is CASSEPSTVTYNEQFF.

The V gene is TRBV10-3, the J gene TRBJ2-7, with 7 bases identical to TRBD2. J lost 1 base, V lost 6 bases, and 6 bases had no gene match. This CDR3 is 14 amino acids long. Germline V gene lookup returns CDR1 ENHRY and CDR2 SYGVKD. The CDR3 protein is CAIRGGTQSYEQYF. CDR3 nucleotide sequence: TGTGCCATCAGGGGGGGGACTCAGTCCTACGAGCAGTACTTC.